The clone carrying this T cell receptor (beta chain) was recorded a few times. The target antigen is unknown. Investigators sourced approximately 2 micrograms of genomic DNA from cryopreserved PBMCs for TCR beta libraries. The data were obtained in a study of cytotoxic CD8 clonotypes in ibrutinib-treated CLL. Study details: Responses: approximately 24 partial, 2 complete; after median roughly 5.5 years, roughly 14 stayed remitted, some twelve progressed. Findings of the study overall: Against age-matched healthy donors, baseline clonality ran higher and tracked circulating CD8+ T-cell counts. Upon ibrutinib response clonality rose, and upon progression it fell back toward baseline.

Data came from immunoSEQ multiplex PCR; TCRdb stores just in-frame clones and leaves some out. The sample records 9,500 to 12,000 clones, around 85% being singletons. This clonotype originated in a human donor with chronic lymphocytic leukemia. Specimen: PBMCs, collected at disease progression, from a patient treated with ibrutinib.

CDR3 loop: CAMRSGLAGYNEQFF. CDR3 sequence (DNA): TGTGCCATGAGGTCGGGACTAGCGGGCTACAATGAGCAGTTCTTC. The rearrangement joins TRBV6-1 to TRBJ2-1; 12 bases are shared with TRBD2. Per germline, CDR1 MNHNS and CDR2 SASEGT. The CDR3 has 15 residues. V shed 10 bases, J shed 3 bases, and the junction held 7 bases outside the gene matches.